The clone carrying this T cell receptor beta chain was detected once. The antigen remains undetermined. TCRdb's table, derived via immunoSEQ multiplex PCR, lists solely in-frame clones and lacks some. The table records over 120,000 clones, approximately 85% of them present only once. Germline CDR1 reads ENHRY; CDR2 reads SYGVKD. V shed 3 bases and J shed 2 bases, with 8 bases lying between them. The CDR3 is 14 residues long. The sample belongs to a study of T cell responses to AZD1222 COVID-19 vaccine. General study findings and limits: Baseline seropositivity occurred in only a handful of AZD1222 recipients.

This sample comprised peripheral blood, obtained 28 days after the second dose of the MenACWY control vaccine. V gene TRBV10-3 combines with J gene TRBJ1-5; D gene uncertain. The source of this sequence is an adult who received the MenACWY meningococcal vaccine as a control. CDR3 in amino acids: CAISDGRRNQPQHF. DNA for the CDR3: TGTGCCATCAGTGACGGACGCCGCAATCAGCCCCAGCATTTT.